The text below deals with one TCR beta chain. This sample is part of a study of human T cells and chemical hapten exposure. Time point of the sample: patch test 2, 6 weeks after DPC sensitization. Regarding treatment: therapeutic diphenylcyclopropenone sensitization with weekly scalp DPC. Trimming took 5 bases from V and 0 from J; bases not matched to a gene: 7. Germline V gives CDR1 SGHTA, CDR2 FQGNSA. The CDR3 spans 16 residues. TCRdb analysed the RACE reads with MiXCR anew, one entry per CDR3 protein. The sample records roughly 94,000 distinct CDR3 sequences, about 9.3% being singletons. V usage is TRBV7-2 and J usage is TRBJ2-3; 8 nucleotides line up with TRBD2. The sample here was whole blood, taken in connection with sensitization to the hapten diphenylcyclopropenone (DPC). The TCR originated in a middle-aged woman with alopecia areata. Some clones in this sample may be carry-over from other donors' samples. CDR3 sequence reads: CASSRSGLASTDTQYF. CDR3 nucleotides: TGTGCCAGCAGCCGAAGTGGACTAGCTAGCACAGATACGCAGTATTTT.